Shown below are 30 T cell receptor beta chains from a single sample sequenced in a study of CD4+ T cells in melanoma. Sequenced by immunoSEQ multiplex PCR; TCRdb stores in-frame clones only, minus some. This sample has tens of thousands of clones; 55% to 75% occur once, and the top ten carry about 5.1%. The sequenced material came from tumor tissue. The receptors here all came from a human donor with melanoma.

This clone was observed once. The V gene is TRBV7-2, the J gene TRBJ1-1; D is ambiguous. The ends were cut back, 5 bases at V and 1 base at J, with 11 bases in the middle. Germline V lookup: CDR1 SGHTA, CDR2 FQGNSA. The CDR3 spans 14 residues. The CDR3, as DNA: TGTGCCAGCAGCCCTTTCGGAGGGAACACTGAAGCTTTCTTT. Translated: CASSPFGGNTEAFF.

CDR3 nucleotides: TGCGCCAGCAGCCAAGATGAGGGGGGGCGGGGTGAAAAACTGTTTTTT. Translated, it gives CASSQDEGGRGEKLFF. The genes are TRBV4-1 and TRBJ1-4, with D possibly matching TRBD1 (6 bases). Per the germline V gene, CDR1 is MGHRA and CDR2 is YSYEKL. The CDR3 is made up of 16 amino acids. Trimming took 0 bases from V and 7 from J, leaving 15 bases between them.

Comment on this clone: Sequence at one end of the junction differs from germline and may be a read error. This sequence joins TRBV5-3 and TRBJ2-2; the D is unclear. TRBV5-3 is placed among ORFs of uncertain function. The CDR3 consists of 11 residues. This CDR3 is CASSFPGELFF. CDR3 nucleotide sequence: TGTGCCAGCAGCTTTCCCGGGGAGCTGTTTTTT.

The rearrangement joins TRBV19 to TRBJ2-2; 9 bases are shared with TRBD1. In germline, CDR1 is LNHDA, CDR2 SQIVND (reference sequence). The CDR3 contains 16 residues. J was trimmed by 6 bases and V by 4 bases; bases with no gene match: 9. CDR3 in DNA: TGTGCCAGTAGTACGGGACAGGGCGCAGTTCCCGGGGAGCTGTTTTTT. Translation gives CASSTGQGAVPGELFF.

A single count supports this clone. This rearrangement joins TRBV6-1 to TRBJ1-1; tentative D call: TRBD1 (5 bases). The CDR3 has 13 residues. Germline CDR1 reads MNHNS; CDR2 reads SASEGT. Trimming cost V 2 bases and J 6 bases, with 10 bases left between them. The CDR3 loop is CASSEHRSSEAFF. DNA for the CDR3: TGTGCCAGCAGTGAACACAGGTCCTCTGAAGCTTTCTTT.

CDR3 coding DNA: TGTGCCAGCAGTGAACGGGGGGGGCGAAGAACCGGGGAGCTGTTTTTT. This sequence encodes CASSERGGRRTGELFF. The genes are TRBV6-1 and TRBJ2-2; 8 nucleotides agree with TRBD2. Germline V CDR1 and CDR2: MNHNS, SASEGT. This CDR3 contains 16 residues. Losses at the gene ends were 2 bases for V and 5 bases for J; bases not matched to a gene: 7.

This chain's CDR3 is CSVLDGRDTQYF. The CDR3 region has the DNA TGCAGCGTCCTAGACGGTAGGGATACGCAGTATTTT. This chain links TRBV29-1 with TRBJ2-3; unclear D gene. Looked up from germline, CDR1 is SQVTM and CDR2 is ANQGSEA. The CDR3 consists of 12 residues. V was clipped by 6 bases and J by 6 bases, with 13 bases between them.

The rearrangement uses TRBV6-4 and TRBJ1-2; 10 bases align to TRBD1. Germline assignment: CDR1 MRHNA and CDR2 SNTAGT. Unmatched junction bases numbered 3, after V lost 5 bases and J lost 3 bases. This CDR3 has 14 amino acids. CDR3 amino acids: CASSSGTGDYGYTF. The CDR3 DNA sequence: TGTGCCAGCAGTTCCGGGACAGGGGACTATGGCTACACCTTC.

This clone was seen a few times. V gene TRBV2 combines with J gene TRBJ2-1, with 16 bases that match TRBD2. The CDR3 is 15 amino acids. Per germline, CDR1 SNHLY and CDR2 FYNNEI. V was clipped by 6 bases and J by 9 bases; unmatched bases: 5. The CDR3 protein is CASRGTSGGGFEQFF. DNA of the CDR3: TGTGCCAGCAGGGGGACTAGCGGGGGGGGTTTTGAGCAGTTCTTC.

V gene TRBV2 combines with J gene TRBJ1-5, with a tentative D call TRBD1 (5 bases). V lost 2 bases and J lost 5, with 13 bases in between. The CDR3 has 15 amino acids. The germline V gene has CDR1 SNHLY and CDR2 FYNNEI. The CDR3: CASSEFYGGDQPQHF. For the CDR3, the DNA is TGTGCCAGCAGTGAATTCTACGGGGGGGATCAGCCCCAGCATTTT.

The V and J genes are TRBV6-1 and TRBJ2-7; a possible D gene is TRBD1 (6 bases). The CDR3 has 13 amino acids. V was clipped by 3 bases and J by 5 bases, with 11 bases between them. Germline assignment: CDR1 MNHNS and CDR2 SASEGT. This CDR3 is CASSDTGNHEQYF. The CDR3 DNA sequence: TGTGCCAGCAGTGATACAGGGAACCACGAGCAGTACTTC.

The J gene is TRBJ1-5, the V gene TRBV6-1; D is possibly TRBD1 (6 bases). V was shortened by 2 bases and J by 1 base, with 15 bases between the two germline ends. The CDR3 length is 17 residues. Germline CDR1 reads MNHNS; CDR2 reads SASEGT. As DNA, the CDR3 is TGTGCCAGCAGTGAACCTGAGCGGGGGCGCAGCAATCAGCCCCAGCATTTT. Amino acid sequence: CASSEPERGRSNQPQHF.

CDR3 amino acids: CASSLASGASSPLHF. CDR3 nucleotide sequence: TGTGCCAGCAGCTTAGCGTCAGGGGCTAGTTCACCCCTCCACTTT. The chain links TRBV7-8 to TRBJ1-6; maybe TRBD1 (6 bases). Deletions cut 0 bases from V and 9 bases from J, with 12 bases between. Germline lookup yields CDR1 SGHVS and CDR2 FQNEAQ. This CDR3 region has 15 residues.

The chain couples TRBV27 to TRBJ2-4, with D possibly being TRBD1 (5 bases). From germline, CDR1 is MNHEY and CDR2 SMNVEV (reference sequence). CDR3 length: 14 amino acids. V was shortened by 4 bases and J by 3 bases, with 10 bases between the two germline ends. The CDR3 bases are TGTGCCAGCAGTTACGACAGTGTCAAAAACATTCAGTACTTC. Translated: CASSYDSVKNIQYF.

V gene TRBV4-2 combines with J gene TRBJ2-5; 10 nucleotides match TRBD2. Germline CDR1 and CDR2: LGHNA and YNFKEQ. CDR3 size: 16 residues. V dropped 0 bases and J dropped 1; count of bases not matched to a gene: 2. CDR3: CASSQDLAGAQETQYF. The CDR3 DNA reads TGTGCCAGCAGCCAAGATCTAGCGGGGGCCCAAGAGACCCAGTACTTC.

This chain uses TRBV7-2 with TRBJ1-1; TRBD1 agrees at 7 bases. The V gene's germline CDR1 is SGHTA and CDR2 FQGNSA. The CDR3 is 15 amino acids. With 3 bases clipped from V and 0 bases from J, the junction kept 4 bases outside the gene matches. The CDR3 DNA reads as TGTGCCAGCAGCTTGACCGGGACAGTGAACACTGAAGCTTTCTTT. Its translation: CASSLTGTVNTEAFF. Full variable domain (rest looked up from reference TRBV7-2 and TRBJ1-1): GAGVSQSPSNKVTEKGKDVELRCDPISGHTALYWYRQSLGQGLEFLIYFQGNSAPDKSGLPSDRFSAERTGGSVSTLTIQRTQQEDSAVYLCASSLTGTVNTEAFFGQGTRLTVV.

A single count supports this clone. The CDR3 DNA reads as TGTGCCAGCAGTGAATTGTGGGACTACGAGCAGTACTTC. Its translation: CASSELWDYEQYF. V gene TRBV2 combines with J gene TRBJ2-7; D gene uncertain. Germline-derived CDR1 and CDR2 are SNHLY and FYNNEI. The V end lost 2 bases, the J end lost 3 bases, and 8 bases lay between the germline ends. This CDR3 has 13 amino acids.

This clone showed up many times. The chain employs TRBV19 and TRBJ2-7, with 12 nucleotides matching TRBD1. From germline, CDR1 is LNHDA and CDR2 SQIVND (reference sequence). V trimming: 6 bases; J trimming: 0 bases; junction bases outside the gene matches: 3. This CDR3 has 15 residues. CDR3 amino acids: CASRRGQGASYEQYF. The CDR3 DNA is TGTGCCAGTAGGAGGGGACAGGGGGCCTCCTACGAGCAGTACTTC.

For this clone: Given a much more abundant clone one base away, this may be a read error. Different DNA sequences within this sample yield the same CDR3. The chain links TRBV11-2 to TRBJ2-7; unclear D gene. CDR1 SGHAT and CDR2 FQNNGV come from the germline V gene. V dropped 0 bases and J dropped 0 bases, with 0 bases sitting between them. The CDR3 has 12 residues. CDR3 sequence reads: CASSLDSYEQYF. The CDR3 DNA reads as TGTGCCAGCAGCTTAGACTCCTACGAGCAGTACTTC.

This clone appeared many times. The chain joins TRBV10-3 to TRBJ2-3; a weak D match, TRBD1 (5 bases). The CDR3 has 14 amino acids. CDR1 ENHRY and CDR2 SYGVKD come from the germline V gene. V was cut by 6 bases and J by 0 bases, with 10 bases left in between. CDR3 bases: TGTGCCATCAGCGAACAGGTTAGCACAGATACGCAGTATTTT. Translation gives CAISEQVSTDTQYF.

There are many counts of this clone. This sequence joins TRBV4-3 and TRBJ1-6, with TRBD1 matching over 7 bases. The CDR3 consists of 15 residues. The V and J ends lost 4 bases and 7 bases, in that order; junction bases with no gene match: 7. Germline-derived CDR1 and CDR2 are LGHNA and YSLEER. The CDR3 spells CASSRQGRGNSPLHF. In DNA, the CDR3 is TGCGCCAGCAGCCGACAGGGACGGGGGAATTCACCCCTCCACTTT.

The rearrangement joins TRBV25-1 to TRBJ2-5; D possibly corresponds to TRBD1 (6 bases). V was cut by 2 bases and J by 0 bases, with 13 bases left in between. Germline assignment: CDR1 MGHDK and CDR2 SYGVNS. The CDR3 spans 16 residues. CDR3 sequence: CASSELGQGHQETQYF. The DNA of the CDR3 is TGTGCCAGCAGTGAACTCGGGCAGGGGCACCAAGAGACCCAGTACTTC.

The chain links TRBV5-8 to TRBJ1-1, with no clear D. The germline CDR1 and CDR2 sequences are SGHTS and YDEGEE. V shed 2 bases and J shed 5 bases, with 10 bases lying between them. The CDR3 runs to 13 residues. The CDR3: CASSFPSLTEAFF. The CDR3 DNA is TGTGCCAGCAGCTTTCCTAGCCTGACTGAAGCTTTCTTT. Complete variable domain (other parts from reference TRBV5-8 and TRBJ1-1): EAGVTQSPTHLIKTRGQQATLRCSPISGHTSVYWYQQALGLGLQFLLWYDEGEERNRGNFPPRFSGRQFPNYSSELNVNALELEDSALYLCASSFPSLTEAFFGQGTRLTVV.

The V gene is TRBV13, the J gene TRBJ2-5; a possible D gene is TRBD1 (5 bases). With the DNA end fitting TRBJ2-7 better, the J assignment may be wrong. This CDR3 has 14 amino acids. Germline assignment: CDR1 PRHDT and CDR2 FYEKMQ (reference sequence). The CDR3 reads CASSFGTRAYEQYF. The CDR3, as DNA: TGTGCCAGCAGCTTCGGAACCAGGGCCTACGAGCAGTACTTC.

Many counts were recorded for this clone. Other DNA sequences in this specimen translate into the identical CDR3. The J gene is TRBJ2-7, the V gene TRBV28; a possible D gene is TRBD1 (6 bases). This CDR3 is built from 14 residues. The V end was cut by 3 bases, the J end by 2 bases, with 11 bases between. Germline V gene data show CDR1 as MDHEN and CDR2 as SYDVKM. The CDR3 loop reads CASSFLGDTYEQYF. The CDR3 bases are TGTGCCAGCAGTTTTTTGGGGGACACCTACGAGCAGTACTTC.

This clone was counted a single time. This sequence joins TRBV7-8 and TRBJ2-7; D remains ambiguous. Trimming took 4 bases from V and 10 from J, leaving 11 bases between them. The length of the CDR3 is 11 residues. CDR1 SGHVS and CDR2 FQNEAQ come from the germline V gene. DNA of the CDR3: TGTGCCAGCAGCTCCACCTTAACTCAGTACTTC. This encodes CASSSTLTQYF.

As to this clone: One end of the junction does not line up with germline, which may come from a read error. The chain recombines TRBV7-7 with TRBJ2-5, with 9 bases fitting TRBD2. Germline lookup yields CDR1 SSHAT and CDR2 FNYEAQ (reference sequence). The CDR3 is made up of 15 amino acids. CDR3 residues: CASSLARGGWETQYF. CDR3 DNA: TGTGCTAGCAGCTTAGCGCGGGGGGGATGGGAGACCCAGTACTTC.

The chain recombines TRBV28 with TRBJ1-4; D unresolved. Germline-derived CDR1 and CDR2 are MDHEN and SYDVKM. This CDR3 has 12 amino acids. Trimming shortened V by 5 bases and J by 8 bases, and 9 bases separated the two germline ends. CDR3 region: CASSRALEKLFF. The DNA for the CDR3 is TGTGCCAGCAGTCGGGCCCTGGAAAAACTGTTTTTT.

The chain joins TRBV7-6 to TRBJ2-7; D may be TRBD1 (6 bases). Per germline, CDR1 SGHVS and CDR2 FNYEAQ. This CDR3 region has 16 residues. V shed 4 bases and J shed 6 bases, with 22 bases lying between them. The CDR3 sequence: CASSSVETTGKREQYF. The CDR3 coding sequence is TGTGCCAGCAGCTCAGTAGAGACCACAGGGAAGCGCGAGCAGTACTTC.

The V gene is TRBV10-3, the J gene TRBJ2-2; TRBD2 aligns across 13 bases. This CDR3 comprises 17 residues. After removal of 7 bases from V and 0 bases from J, the junction contained 5 bases not matched to a gene. Germline CDR1 ENHRY, CDR2 SYGVKD. CDR3 residues: CAIMETSGGPNTGELFF. Written as DNA, the CDR3 is TGTGCCATCATGGAGACTAGCGGGGGGCCGAACACCGGGGAGCTGTTTTTT.